This TCR beta chain is from a study of radiation and T cells in renal cell carcinoma. The treatment: treatment-naive control, cytoreductive nephrectomy. Clear cell pathology was present in this patient's renal cell carcinoma. General observations from the study: In nephrectomy-only tumors, top 100 clonotypes averaged roughly 40%, versus around 50% irradiated. Irradiated tumors held more dominant CDR3 motifs than control tumors.

CDR1 and CDR2 from the germline V gene are SGHRS and YFSETQ. V gave up 1 base and J gave up 1 base, with 10 bases separating them. The CDR3 has 15 amino acids. Using immunoSEQ multiplex PCR, the repertoire was profiled, and TCRdb retains in-frame clones only, with some absent. The sample contains 15,000 or so clones, approximately 56% of which appear only once. Points on this clone: Its specificity is unknown.

The material was tumor tissue, obtained from a patient whose treatment was nephrectomy without radiotherapy. This sequence originates from a man aged 60-69 years with renal cell carcinoma. The J gene is TRBJ2-3, the V gene TRBV5-1; D is undetermined. CDR3: CASSLPTGRTDTQYF. CDR3 DNA: TGCGCCAGCAGCTTGCCGACCGGACGCACAGATACGCAGTATTTT.